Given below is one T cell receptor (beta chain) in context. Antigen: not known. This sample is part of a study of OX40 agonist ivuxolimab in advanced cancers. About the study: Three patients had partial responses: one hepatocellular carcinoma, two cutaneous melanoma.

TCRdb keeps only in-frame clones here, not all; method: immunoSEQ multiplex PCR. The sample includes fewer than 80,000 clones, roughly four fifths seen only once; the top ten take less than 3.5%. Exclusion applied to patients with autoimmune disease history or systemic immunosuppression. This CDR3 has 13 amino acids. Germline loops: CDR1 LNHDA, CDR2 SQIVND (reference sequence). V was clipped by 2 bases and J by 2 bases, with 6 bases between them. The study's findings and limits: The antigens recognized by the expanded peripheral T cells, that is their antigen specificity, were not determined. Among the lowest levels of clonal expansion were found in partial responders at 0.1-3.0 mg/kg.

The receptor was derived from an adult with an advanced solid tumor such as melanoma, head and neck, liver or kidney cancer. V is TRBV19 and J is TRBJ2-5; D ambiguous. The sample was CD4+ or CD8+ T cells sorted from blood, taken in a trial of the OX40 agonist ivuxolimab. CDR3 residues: CASSISRQETQYF. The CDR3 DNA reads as TGTGCCAGTAGTATAAGCAGACAAGAGACCCAGTACTTC.